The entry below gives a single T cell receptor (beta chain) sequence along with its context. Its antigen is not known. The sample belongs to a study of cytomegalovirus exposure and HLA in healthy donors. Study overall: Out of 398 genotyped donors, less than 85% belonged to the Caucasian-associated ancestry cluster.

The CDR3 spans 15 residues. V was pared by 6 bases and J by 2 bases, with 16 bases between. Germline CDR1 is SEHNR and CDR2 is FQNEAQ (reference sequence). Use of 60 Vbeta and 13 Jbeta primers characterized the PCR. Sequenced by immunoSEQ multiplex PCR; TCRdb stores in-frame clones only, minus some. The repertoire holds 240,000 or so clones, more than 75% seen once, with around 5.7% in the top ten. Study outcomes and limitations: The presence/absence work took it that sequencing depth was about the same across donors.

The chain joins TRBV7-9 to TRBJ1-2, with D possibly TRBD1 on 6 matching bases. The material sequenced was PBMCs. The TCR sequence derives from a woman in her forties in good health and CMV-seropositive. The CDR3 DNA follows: TGTGCCAGCAGTTTGGGCCTGGGGGCGAACTATGGCTACACCTTC. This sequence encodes CASSLGLGANYGYTF.